The entry below gives a single T cell receptor (beta chain) sequence along with its context. The repertoire was sequenced with immunoSEQ multiplex PCR; TCRdb's copy has only in-frame clones and lacks some. The repertoire holds about 200,000 clones, about 85% seen once, with about 0.91% in the top ten. The data derive from a study of blood T cell repertoires in COVID-19. About the research overall: PBMCs, B-cell-depleted T cells, or T cells provided the cDNA or gDNA that made up the material.

A Seattle source enrolled patients during active infection and followed them longitudinally. The length of the CDR3 is 16 residues. Sequenced material: peripheral blood. The receptor's source is a man aged 60-69 years with COVID-19, enrolled during active disease. The genes are TRBV1 and TRBJ1-5. TRBV1 is a listed pseudogene. This CDR3 is CTSSLGDVNSNQPQHF. CDR3 coding DNA: TGCACCAGCAGTTTAGGAGACGTAAATAGCAATCAGCCCCAGCATTTT.